The sequence of this TCR beta chain was determined in a study of Ad26.COV2.S vaccination and SARS-CoV-2 variants. Overall study context: The study gave Ad26.COV2.S intramuscularly, once or twice 56 days apart. Study-wide results and limits: There was reportedly substantial breadth in spike-specific CD8+ and CD4+ T cell responses after vaccination.

To note about this clone: What it recognizes is unknown.

Germline-derived CDR1 and CDR2 are MNHEY and SMNVEV (reference sequence). CDR3 length: 17 residues. Trimming removed 0 bases from V and 5 bases from J; junction bases left unmatched: 10. The assay was immunoSEQ multiplex PCR, and TCRdb's table has in-frame clones only and misses some. The table has over 300,000 clones, about 83% seen once; the top ten hold about 8%. Treatment here: roughly 19 received Ad26.COV2.S at low or high dose, single or two shots; 5 received placebo; per-sample allocation not given. Day 63 following the first vaccine or placebo injection was when the samples were taken. This adult donor, from Boston, was 18-55 years old.

The genes are TRBV27 and TRBJ1-5, with 7 bases that match TRBD1. The specimen was peripheral blood, collected in a trial of Ad26.COV2.S vaccine versus placebo. This TCR was sampled from a person aged 18-65 years who received the Ad26.COV2.S COVID-19 vaccine or a placebo. CDR3 residues: CASSLSGLGQEDQPQHF. The CDR3 DNA reads as TGTGCCAGCAGTTTATCGGGGCTTGGACAGGAGGATCAGCCCCAGCATTTT.